The text below deals with one TCR beta chain. This clonotype was recorded many times. No antigen is known for it. Qualities for individual bases were not recorded, and no much larger clone is one base off. The sample originates from a study of T cells in Graves' hyperthyroidism and ophthalmopathy (dated by TCRdb to between 2018 and 2021). Regarding the complete study: Peripheral blood was sampled at the time of initial diagnosis, prior to any treatment. TCR V-J signatures able to tell the groups apart were searched for in a discovery cohort of some 100 patients, of whom over 40 had Graves' ophthalmopathy and roughly 58 had stable Graves' hyperthyroidism. Prospective prediction of ophthalmopathy was tested in an independent validation cohort consisting of roughly 20 hyperthyroidism patients and some 15 patients who later progressed to ophthalmopathy. The 90 to 100 discovery patients were randomly divided into training and test sets at a 7:3 ratio. Thyroid tissue and blood T-cell repertoires from about six Graves' hyperthyroidism patients were also compared in the study. After sampling, hyperthyroidism patients received methimazole starting at 30 mg daily, and ophthalmopathy patients received high-dose intravenous methylprednisolone. TCR Vbeta CDR3 sequencing of some 140 peripheral blood samples (43 ophthalmopathy, roughly 72 hyperthyroidism and approximately 17 progressor patients) is reported in the paper.

Stable Graves' hyperthyroidism was defined as no progression to ophthalmopathy during 18 months of follow-up. Hyperthyroidism patients were newly diagnosed, had a disease duration of under 2 months, and were aged 18 to 65 years. Exclusion was applied to patients with uncontrolled infections, other autoimmune diseases, pregnancy or lactation. Diagnoses were established on the basis of clinical symptoms, serum thyroxine and TRAb, thyroid ultrasound, and orbital computed tomography. Ficoll-Paque density gradient centrifugation was used to isolate PBMCs from 10 ml of fresh peripheral blood. Total RNA was extracted with Trizol reagent, and quality was checked on an Agilent 2100 Bioanalyzer. At the junction V is shortened by 0 bases and J by 5 bases, with 12 bases in between. From its cysteine to its phenylalanine, the CDR3 spans 15 amino acids. Of all the DNA, just the CDR3 is kept, 45 bases in frame from base 1. Looking up the germline V gene yields CDR1 SGHRS and CDR2 YFSETQ.

Results the study describes overall, beyond this receptor: A model built on a 13 V-J signature distinguished ophthalmopathy from stable hyperthyroidism, reaching 87.88% sensitivity and around 81% specificity in cross-validation and 80%/75% in testing. In validation, the model predicted progression to ophthalmopathy a median of roughly six months before onset, with 65% to 71% sensitivity and 72.22% specificity. Most expanded thyroid clonotypes (frequency above 0.001) were also detected in blood, a finding suggesting that blood repertoires may reflect thyroid immune responses. Sample size was not statistically predetermined, and blinding of investigators to group allocation was not performed.

The TCR beta CDR3 regions were amplified from the RNA transcripts. The TCR CDR3 was subjected to a first round of RT-PCR using the HTBI primer set and the Qiagen OneStep RT-PCR kit. A second multiplex PCR round built the libraries, followed by size selection and purification. The libraries were sequenced on an Illumina HiSeq2000 using paired-end 100 bp reads. The original pipeline was this. SOAPnuke was used to process the raw data, with reads discarded if the reads contained adapters or uncalled bases, had a mean Phred below 15, or lacked an exact constant-primer or identifier match. High-quality paired reads were merged with COPE v1.2.5, and unique nucleotide sequences were defined as clonotypes. MiTCR v1.1 was used to align the clonotypes against IMGT TRBV, TRBD and TRBJ reference segments. The analysis included only V-J combinations with a frequency above 0.0001, which together covered approximately 99% of the repertoires. The TCS score was defined as the ratio of F50 (clonal expansion) to E x V (chaos), calculated using BLOSUM62-based TCRdist between CDR3 peptides within each V-J. Welch's t-statistics and random forest reduced around 520 V-J features to roughly 13, which were used in a naive Bayes classifier (R e1071). The public reads were reprocessed in TCRdb via fastp at Q25 and MiXCR, keeping in-frame beta chains. Merged by CDR3 protein, the rows form single entries marked with the most common genes and DNA. The V and J calls shown here were made by TCRdb, not taken from the authors' results. The sample yields roughly 420,000 distinct CDR3 sequences; 15% to 19% were counted once. 7.7% of the sample is taken by the ten largest.

The sequencing sample was made of blood. This TCR came from a woman between 18 and 29 years old with Graves' hyperthyroidism. The chain is encoded by TRBV5-1 joined to TRBJ2-1; the best D guess is TRBD2, with 6 bases matching. DNA sequence: TGCGCCAGCAGCTTGGCAGGAGGGATCCACAATGAGCAGTTCTTC. It specifies CASSLAGGIHNEQFF.